Each of the 6 T cell receptor beta chains below was sequenced from the same sample in a study of identical twins (dated by TCRdb to the mid-2010s). The library came from 5' RACE. Data came from an Illumina HiSeq 2000. TCRdb applied fastp at Q25 and MiXCR to the public reads, then kept only in-frame beta chains. Rows merge per CDR3 protein into single entries with the most common DNA and genes. The sample table shows under 300,000 distinct CDR3 sequences, and 12% are seen once. Together, the top ten hold roughly 4% of the sample. The sample also formed part of further work on yellow fever vaccine responses in identical twins.

Source material: memory (CD45RO+) T cells sorted from blood. Explained via the paper, the cell subset or site label denotes: CD45RO+ enriched T cells. The receptors shown here come from a woman aged 18-29 years in good health.

A few counts support this clonotype. V is TRBV7-2 and J is TRBJ1-5; D unclear. The CDR3 has 13 residues. CDR1 is SGHTA and CDR2 is FQGNSA in the germline V gene. Trimming removed 6 bases from V and 6 bases from J, with 12 bases in between. The CDR3 nucleotides read TGTGCCAGCAGTCGGACGGCAGGTCAGCCCCAGCATTTT. The encoded protein is CASSRTAGQPQHF.

The chain joins TRBV14 to TRBJ1-2; D unclear. Trimming shortened V by 8 bases and J by 5 bases, and 15 bases separated the two germline ends. CDR3 length: 13 amino acids. Per germline, CDR1 SGHDN and CDR2 FVKESK. CDR3 DNA sequence: TGTGCCAGCGGGCCCCGGGAGTCTTATGGCTACACCTTC. Translating gives CASGPRESYGYTF.

This clonotype has ten or more counts. The rearrangement joins TRBV7-2 to TRBJ2-5; D is perhaps TRBD1 (5 bases). The V gene's germline CDR1 is SGHTA and CDR2 FQGNSA. Between the trimmed V and J ends, which lost 7 bases and 1 base, there was a span of 13 bases. The CDR3 contains 14 residues. The CDR3 nucleotides read TGTGCCAGCAATCCCCCAGGGTTCCAAGAGACCCAGTACTTC. Protein: CASNPPGFQETQYF.

This clonotype was detected only a few times. The CDR3 DNA reads TGTGCCAGCAGCTCGCGGGGGAACTATGGCTACACCTTC. Protein sequence: CASSSRGNYGYTF. This sequence joins TRBV5-6 and TRBJ1-2, with D maybe TRBD1 (5 bases). This CDR3 region has 13 residues. Trimming took 3 bases from V and 2 from J, leaving 8 bases between them. Germline V CDR1 and CDR2: SGHDT, YYEEEE.

This CDR3 is CATSRRGDSYEQYF. DNA of the CDR3: TGTGCCACCAGCAGACGGGGCGATTCCTACGAGCAGTACTTC. The rearrangement joins TRBV15 to TRBJ2-7, with D perhaps TRBD1 or TRBD2 (5 bases each). Per germline, CDR1 LNHNV and CDR2 YYDKDF (reference sequence). V lost 2 bases and J lost 1, with 9 bases in between. The CDR3 has 14 amino acids.

This clonotype was detected a few times. J is TRBJ2-2 and V is TRBV4-2, with 8 positions matching TRBD2. Germline CDR1 and CDR2: LGHNA and YNFKEQ. Trimming took 0 bases from V and 4 from J; bases not matched to a gene: 7. The CDR3 consists of 17 residues. The CDR3, as DNA: TGTGCCAGCAGCCAAGATAGTCCGGGAGGGAGCACCGGGGAGCTGTTTTTT. It encodes CASSQDSPGGSTGELFF.